One sample yielded the 18 T cell receptor beta chains listed below, sequenced in a study of control samples from healthy donors and cancer patients (dated by TCRdb to the early 2020s). Library creation used the immunoSEQ multiplex PCR assay. The table comes from immuneACCESS by way of TCRdb, which keeps in-frame sequences with V and J called. Part of the clones is missing from these tables; in studies checked, under half for an unresolved V gene and the rest for unknown reasons. The sample records 200,000 to 250,000 clones, just under 95% of which are singletons. Clones ranked in the top ten supply less than 1.6% of the sample. The source material was blood. Source of these receptors: a man aged 45-65 years in good health.

The V gene is TRBV24-1, the J gene TRBJ2-1; the match to TRBD1 covers 7 bases. The CDR3 is made up of 16 amino acids. Trimming at V came to 0 bases and at J to 3 bases, leaving 4 bases not matched to a gene. Germline V CDR1 and CDR2: KGHDR, SFDVKD. CDR3 residues: CATSDLRPGGYNEQFF. The CDR3, as DNA: TGTGCCACCAGTGATTTGCGGCCAGGGGGCTACAATGAGCAGTTCTTC.

The chain joins TRBV29-1 to TRBJ1-1; tentatively, D is TRBD1 (5 bases). CDR1 and CDR2 (germline): SQVTM, ANQGSEA. Trimming cost V 6 bases and J 3 bases, with 8 bases left between them. This CDR3 has 11 residues. DNA for the CDR3: TGCAGCGTAGGGACCTACACTGAAGCTTTCTTT. Amino acid sequence: CSVGTYTEAFF.

The chain uses TRBV5-4 and TRBJ2-7; D is ambiguous. Germline CDR1 reads SGHNT; CDR2 reads YYREEE (reference sequence). The CDR3 loop spans 13 amino acids. Trimming took off 4 bases at V and 6 bases at J, with 14 bases between the two ends. The CDR3 DNA reads as TGTGCCAGCAGCATCCGGGCCACGACCGAGCAGTACGTC. The encoded protein is CASSIRATTEQYV.

The chain couples TRBV5-1 to TRBJ1-3, with 10 bases aligning to TRBD1. There are 17 residues in the CDR3. V trimming: 0 bases; J trimming: 4 bases; junction bases outside the gene matches: 7. Germline lookup yields CDR1 SGHRS and CDR2 YFSETQ. CDR3 coding DNA: TGCGCCAGCAGCTTGGCCCCTTGGACAGGGGGAGGAAACACCATATATTTT. This translates into CASSLAPWTGGGNTIYF.

V and J are TRBV7-8 and TRBJ2-4; D is unresolved. V lost 1 base and J lost 4, with 5 bases in between. Germline assignment: CDR1 SGHVS and CDR2 FQNEAQ. The CDR3 contains 13 residues. The CDR3 loop is CASSLEQKNIQYF. The CDR3 nucleotides read TGTGCCAGCAGCTTAGAACAGAAAAACATTCAGTACTTC.

The chain carries TRBV19 and TRBJ1-5; D is unresolved. V lost 5 bases, J lost 1 base, and 18 bases lay in between. CDR1 and CDR2 from the germline V gene are LNHDA and SQIVND (reference sequence). The length of the CDR3 is 17 residues. DNA of the CDR3: TGTGCCAGTAGTCCCGACATCGTTCCCAGAAGCAATCAGCCCCAGCATTTT. Protein: CASSPDIVPRSNQPQHF.

The rearrangement links TRBV19 to TRBJ1-5; D is perhaps TRBD1 (5 bases). The CDR3 spans 16 residues. Germline V gene sequence: CDR1 LNHDA, CDR2 SQIVND (reference sequence). Trimming shortened V by 1 base and J by 2 bases, and 12 bases separated the two germline ends. The CDR3 region has the DNA TGTGCCAGTAGTATAGTAGCCAGGGAGGGCAATCAGCCCCAGCATTTT. Its translation is CASSIVAREGNQPQHF.

The rearrangement uses TRBV7-2 and TRBJ1-6, with D possibly matching TRBD1 (6 bases). The germline gives CDR1 SGHTA, CDR2 FQGNSA. The length of the CDR3 is 16 residues. The V end was cut by 5 bases, the J end by 5 bases, with 16 bases between. The CDR3 DNA reads TGTGCCAGCAGCCCTCTCAGGGGTTCAGATAATTCACCCCTCCACTTT. Protein sequence: CASSPLRGSDNSPLHF.

The chain has TRBV20-1 and TRBJ1-1; 10 bases map to TRBD1. The germline gives CDR1 DFQATT, CDR2 SNEGSKA (reference sequence). CDR3 length equals 11 residues. Unmatched junction bases numbered 5, after V lost 3 bases and J lost 13 bases. The CDR3: CSARGTGESFF. Written as DNA, the CDR3 is TGCAGTGCTAGGGGGACAGGGGAAAGTTTCTTT.

V is TRBV2 and J is TRBJ1-5; perhaps TRBD1 as D (5 bases). This CDR3 contains 14 residues. Deletions cut 7 bases from V and 5 bases from J, with 15 bases between. Germline CDR1 and CDR2: SNHLY and FYNNEI. The CDR3 loop is CASTGQRYDQPQHF. CDR3 nucleotides: TGTGCCAGCACCGGACAACGGTATGATCAGCCCCAGCATTTT.

The V call is TRBV27, the J call TRBJ2-1; D is perhaps TRBD1 or TRBD2 (5 bases each). The CDR3 loop spans 15 amino acids. V was cut by 3 bases and J by 12 bases, with 21 bases left in between. Germline lookup yields CDR1 MNHEY and CDR2 SMNVEV (reference sequence). CDR3 region: CASSFSRDGSIGQFF. Here the CDR3 DNA reads TGTGCCAGCAGTTTTAGCAGGGACGGATCTATCGGGCAGTTCTTC.

The chain employs TRBV6-4 and TRBJ1-2, with 7 bases fitting TRBD1. Germline loops: CDR1 MRHNA, CDR2 SNTAGT. The ends lost 6 bases at V and 5 bases at J; junction bases unmatched: 12. The CDR3 is made up of 15 amino acids. CDR3 loop: CASRAFHRGTYGYTF. The CDR3 DNA sequence: TGTGCCAGCAGGGCCTTTCACAGGGGTACTTATGGCTACACCTTC.

This chain connects TRBV5-1 to TRBJ2-7; D is ambiguous. This CDR3 comprises 14 residues. V gave up 0 bases and J gave up 3 bases, with 10 bases separating them. From germline, CDR1 is SGHRS and CDR2 YFSETQ. CDR3 sequence reads: CASSLEGELYEQYF. The CDR3 DNA sequence: TGCGCCAGCAGCTTGGAAGGTGAGCTCTACGAGCAGTACTTC.

V and J are TRBV11-2 and TRBJ2-7; no reliable D call. Germline V gene data show CDR1 as SGHAT and CDR2 as FQNNGV. With 6 bases removed from V and 1 base from J, the gap between germline ends came to 10 bases. The CDR3 loop spans 13 amino acids. The CDR3 DNA sequence: TGTGCCAGCAGACCCGCCGGGTCCTACGAGCAGTACGTC. This sequence encodes CASRPAGSYEQYV.

This clone is a singleton in its sample. DNA for the CDR3: TGTGCCTCCGCGGGGGGGACCAACTCCTACGAGCAGTACTTC. Translated: CASAGGTNSYEQYF. V gene TRBV6-5 combines with J gene TRBJ2-7, with 9 nucleotides matching TRBD2. Germline lookup yields CDR1 MNHEY and CDR2 SVGAGI. Trimming at V came to 11 bases and at J to 0 bases, leaving 8 bases not matched to a gene. The CDR3 extends over 14 amino acids.

The V gene is TRBV5-1, the J gene TRBJ1-3; 9 bases line up with TRBD1. Germline V gene lookup returns CDR1 SGHRS and CDR2 YFSETQ. The CDR3 totals 15 residues. V shed 4 bases, J shed 3 bases, and the junction held 5 bases outside the gene matches. CDR3 nucleotides: TGCGCCAGCAGCACGACAGGGGGTGGTGGAAACACCATATATTTT. Residues: CASSTTGGGGNTIYF.

V and J are TRBV7-2 and TRBJ2-2; 13 bases map to TRBD2. This CDR3 has 19 amino acids. Germline V CDR1 and CDR2: SGHTA, FQGNSA. Trimming removed 5 bases from V and 0 bases from J; junction bases left unmatched: 9. The CDR3 loop is CASSHRGLAGRPNTGELFF. The CDR3 DNA is TGTGCCAGCAGCCATAGGGGACTAGCGGGGCGTCCGAACACCGGGGAGCTGTTTTTT.

The chain carries TRBV9 and TRBJ2-5; D uncertain. The V gene lost 0 bases and the J gene lost 5 bases, with 14 bases spanning the gap. This CDR3 has 15 residues. CDR1 SGDLS and CDR2 YYNGEE come from the germline V gene. In nucleotides, the CDR3 is TGTGCCAGCAGCGTAGGATCAGTGCTGGGGGAGACCCAGTACTTC. It encodes CASSVGSVLGETQYF. The full variable domain, with the rest looked up from reference TRBV9 and TRBJ2-5, is DSGVTQTPKHLITATGQRVTLRCSPRSGDLSVYWYQQSLDQGLQFLIQYYNGEERAKGNILERFSAQQFPDLHSELNLSSLELGDSALYFCASSVGSVLGETQYFGPGTRLLVL.